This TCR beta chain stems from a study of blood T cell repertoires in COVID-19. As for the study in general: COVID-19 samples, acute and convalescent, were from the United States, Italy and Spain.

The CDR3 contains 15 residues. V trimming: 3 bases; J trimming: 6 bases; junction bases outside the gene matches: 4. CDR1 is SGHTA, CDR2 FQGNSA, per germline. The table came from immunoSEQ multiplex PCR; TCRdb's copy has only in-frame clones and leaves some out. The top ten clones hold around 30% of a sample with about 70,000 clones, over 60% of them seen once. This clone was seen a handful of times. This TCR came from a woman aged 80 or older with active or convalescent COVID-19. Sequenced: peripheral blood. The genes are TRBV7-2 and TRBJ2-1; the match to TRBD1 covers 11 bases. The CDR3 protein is CASSFTGTGGNEQFF. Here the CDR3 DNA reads TGTGCCAGCAGCTTTACCGGGACAGGGGGCAATGAGCAGTTCTTC.